Listed here are 6 T cell receptor beta chains from one sample, sequenced in a study of T-cell memory formation after mild COVID-19. TCRdb redid the calling of the 5' RACE reads with MiXCR, one entry per CDR3 protein. This table has about 560,000 distinct CDR3 sequences, less than 25% appearing once. Sample: PBMCs or a T cell subset sorted from them (not recorded which). The receptors here all came from an adult woman who had mild COVID-19 (a few samples of this study predate the infection). Cell type and time point are not known.

In this sample, this clonotype turned up many times. This sequence joins TRBV7-2 and TRBJ1-5; D is unresolved. CDR3 length equals 15 residues. CDR1 is SGHTA, CDR2 FQGNSA, per germline. Trimming cost V 2 bases and J 3 bases, with 11 bases left between them. The CDR3 DNA follows: TGTGCCAGCAGCTTATTTCTGGACCTCAATCAGCCCCAGCATTTT. Residues: CASSLFLDLNQPQHF. Together with reference TRBV7-2 and TRBJ1-5, the CDR3 gives the full variable domain: GAGVSQSPSNKVTEKGKDVELRCDPISGHTALYWYRQSLGQGLEFLIYFQGNSAPDKSGLPSDRFSAERTGGSVSTLTIQRTQQEDSAVYLCASSLFLDLNQPQHFGDGTRLSIL.

The chain links TRBV3-1 to TRBJ1-1; 9 nucleotides line up with TRBD1. Germline CDR1 LGHDT, CDR2 YNNKEL (reference sequence). J was trimmed by 4 bases and V by 4 bases; bases with no gene match: 4. This CDR3 has 14 residues. CDR3 bases: TGTGCCAGCAGCCGTAACAGGGGGCTCACTGAAGCTTTCTTT. It specifies CASSRNRGLTEAFF.

The J gene is TRBJ2-3, the V gene TRBV9; D is perhaps TRBD1 (7 bases). V lost 3 bases to trimming and J lost 6 bases, with 32 bases between them. The CDR3 covers 20 residues. The V gene's germline CDR1 is SGDLS and CDR2 YYNGEE. Written as DNA, the CDR3 is TGTGCCAGCAGCGATAGGAGGGGGCTTGGGGCGATGGCGGGCATTGATACGCAGTATTTT. The encoded protein is CASSDRRGLGAMAGIDTQYF.

V and J are TRBV20-1 and TRBJ1-4, with TRBD1 as a possible D gene (5 bases). The CDR3 spans 12 residues. The V end was cut by 5 bases, the J end by 8 bases, with 12 bases between. Germline CDR1 DFQATT, CDR2 SNEGSKA (reference sequence). In DNA, the CDR3 is TGCAGTGCTCTTTGGGGCTGGGAAAAACTGTTTTTT. Amino acids: CSALWGWEKLFF.

In this sample, this clonotype turned up a few times. The rearrangement links TRBV2 to TRBJ1-3; tentatively, D is TRBD1 (6 bases). V lost 6 bases and J 2 bases, leaving 8 bases between the germline ends. CDR1 is SNHLY and CDR2 is FYNNEI in the germline V gene. The CDR3 spans 13 residues. The CDR3 sequence: CASRQGAGNTIYF. CDR3 in DNA: TGTGCCAGCAGACAGGGTGCTGGAAACACCATATATTTT.

This clonotype has at least ten counts. The genes are TRBV5-1 and TRBJ1-6, with TRBD1 matching 7 bases. V shed 4 bases and J 7 bases; nucleotides not matched to a gene: 8. Germline CDR1 reads SGHRS; CDR2 reads YFSETQ. This CDR3 is 15 amino acids long. The CDR3 DNA reads as TGCGCCAGCAGCAACCCGGGACAGAAAAATTCACCCCTCCACTTT. Amino acid sequence: CASSNPGQKNSPLHF.